Presented here are 30 T cell receptor beta chains from one specimen sequenced in a study of blood T cells in healthy people across ages. A J-beta primer mix and a sample-barcoded 5' primer were used in a second PCR of about 7 to 12 cycles. TCRdb recomputed calls from the 5' RACE reads with MiXCR, one row per CDR3 protein. The data contain about 400,000 distinct CDR3 sequences, approximately 51% of them singletons. Sequencing was done on a sample of blood. The receptors shown here come from a man aged 55 to 70 in good health.

About this clonotype itself: This may be a read error: a much more frequent sequence differs by one nucleotide. DNA of the CDR3: TGTGCCAGCAGTGTGCGCGCGCGGGTCTACAATGAGCAGTTCTTC. This translates into CASSVRARVYNEQFF. The chain is built from TRBV28 and TRBJ2-1, with D possibly TRBD2 on 5 matching bases. The germline V gene encodes CDR1 MDHEN and CDR2 SYDVKM. Trimming stripped 5 bases from V and 3 bases from J, with 14 bases between. There are 15 residues in the CDR3.

This clonotype was detected a few times. V and J are TRBV20-1 and TRBJ2-3; D is uncertain. Germline V CDR1 and CDR2: DFQATT, SNEGSKA (reference sequence). This CDR3 spans 12 amino acids. Trimming pared 4 bases from V and 6 bases from J, leaving 11 bases between. As DNA, the CDR3 is TGCAGTGCTACCGAATTTGGGGATACGCAGTATTTT. Amino acid sequence: CSATEFGDTQYF.

The chain couples TRBV28 to TRBJ1-6, with 8 bases lining up with TRBD1. After removal of 4 bases from V and 2 bases from J, the junction contained 4 bases not matched to a gene. The CDR3 length is 16 residues. The germline CDR1 and CDR2 sequences are MDHEN and SYDVKM. CDR3 loop: CASSSLDRAYNSPLHF. The CDR3 coding sequence is TGTGCCAGCAGTTCCCTGGACAGGGCCTATAATTCACCCCTCCACTTT.

The chain recombines TRBV12-3 or TRBV12-4 with TRBJ2-3, with D tentatively TRBD1 (6 bases). The CDR3 extends over 16 amino acids. V was trimmed by 5 bases and J by 4 bases, leaving 19 bases between them. CDR3 DNA sequence: TGTGCCAGCAGTCGTATCATCACAGGGACGGCAGATACGCAGTATTTT. Its protein product is CASSRIITGTADTQYF.

This clonotype was recorded once. This chain connects TRBV20-1 to TRBJ2-1, with TRBD2 matching over 8 bases. V lost 1 base and J lost 4; bases outside the gene matches: 3. This CDR3 has 14 amino acids. Germline V lookup: CDR1 DFQATT, CDR2 SNEGSKA (reference sequence). In nucleotides, the CDR3 is TGCAGTGCTAGAGTCCAGCGGGGGTACAATGAGCAGTTCTTC. It encodes CSARVQRGYNEQFF.

Concerning this clonotype itself: Germline is not matched at one junction end, which may reflect a read error. The V and J genes are TRBV7-9 and TRBJ1-1, with D hard to call. This CDR3 contains 16 residues. Germline CDR1 is SEHNR and CDR2 is FQNEAQ (reference sequence). This CDR3 is CASSSPVAAMHTETFF. In DNA form, the CDR3 reads TGTGCCAGCAGCTCCCCGGTGGCGGCTATGCACACTGAAACTTTCTTT. Looking up the rest from reference TRBV7-9 and TRBJ1-1 gives the full variable domain: DTGVSQNPRHKITKRGQNVTFRCDPISEHNRLYWYRQTLGQGPEFLTYFQNEAQLEKSRLLSDRFSAERPKGSFSTLEIQRTEQGDSAMYLCASSSPVAAMHTETFFGQGTRLTVV.

This clonotype was detected a few times. V usage is TRBV5-4 and J usage is TRBJ1-2, with TRBD1 as a possible D gene (5 bases). This CDR3 spans 15 amino acids. Germline CDR1 and CDR2: SGHNT and YYREEE (reference sequence). The V end lost 2 bases, the J end lost 3 bases, and 14 bases lay between the germline ends. CDR3 sequence reads: CASSLPRQGHYGYTF. CDR3 in DNA: TGTGCCAGCAGCTTACCACGGCAGGGTCACTATGGCTACACCTTC.

The chain recombines TRBV18 with TRBJ1-6; 8 nucleotides align to TRBD1. J lost 9 bases, V lost 3 bases, and 13 bases had no gene match. In germline, CDR1 is KGHSH, CDR2 LQKENI. This CDR3 has 17 amino acids. The CDR3 region has the DNA TGTGCCAGCTCACCTTCGGGACAGGCTATAATTGGTTCACCCCTCCACTTT. Its protein is CASSPSGQAIIGSPLHF.

V and J are TRBV7-9 and TRBJ2-7; 10 bases agree with TRBD2. CDR3 length equals 15 residues. The V and J ends lost 6 bases and 2 bases, in that order; junction bases with no gene match: 7. CDR1 is SEHNR, CDR2 FQNEAQ, per germline (reference sequence). Here the CDR3 reads CASSSLAGAPYEQYF. CDR3 in DNA: TGTGCCAGCAGTAGCCTAGCGGGAGCCCCCTACGAGCAGTACTTC.

A few counts support this clonotype. V usage is TRBV12-3 or TRBV12-4 and J usage is TRBJ1-2, with 7 bases aligning to TRBD1. V trimming: 7 bases; J trimming: 3 bases; junction bases outside the gene matches: 8. The CDR3 extends over 14 amino acids. DNA for the CDR3: TGTGCCAGCATTCCGGGACAGTCCTACTATGGCTACACCTTC. It yields the protein CASIPGQSYYGYTF.

The gene calls are TRBV2 and TRBJ2-7; unclear D gene. Deletions cut 6 bases from V and 0 bases from J, with 9 bases between. CDR3 size: 13 residues. CDR1 and CDR2 (germline): SNHLY, FYNNEI. For the CDR3, the DNA is TGTGCCAGCAGGAGTTACGTCTCCTACGAGCAGTACTTC. Encoded protein: CASRSYVSYEQYF. Together with reference TRBV2 and TRBJ2-7, the CDR3 gives the full variable domain: EPEVTQTPSHQVTQMGQEVILRCVPISNHLYFYWYRQILGQKVEFLVSFYNNEISEKSEIFDDQFSVERPDGSNFTLKIRSTKLEDSAMYFCASRSYVSYEQYFGPGTRLTVT.

V usage is TRBV18 and J usage is TRBJ1-5, with 7 bases fitting TRBD1. V gave up 4 bases and J gave up 1 base; unmatched junction bases: 1. The CDR3 covers 14 residues. Germline assignment: CDR1 KGHSH and CDR2 LQKENI. The CDR3 here is CASSQQGSNQPQHF. The CDR3 nucleotides are TGTGCCAGCTCACAACAGGGGAGCAATCAGCCCCAGCATTTT.

This clonotype was observed a handful of times. The chain has TRBV7-2 and TRBJ2-5; D is perhaps TRBD2 (6 bases). V was clipped by 5 bases and J by 3 bases, with 16 bases between them. Germline-derived CDR1 and CDR2 are SGHTA and FQGNSA. This CDR3 is built from 15 residues. The CDR3 region has the DNA TGTGCCAGCAGCCAAGAGGGGACTGGCAAAGAGACCCAGTACTTC. It is translated as CASSQEGTGKETQYF.

The chain links TRBV24-1 to TRBJ1-1; D is unresolved. CDR1 KGHDR and CDR2 SFDVKD come from the germline V gene. Trimming removed 5 bases at V and 1 base at J, with 10 bases between. The CDR3 length is 14 residues. The CDR3 is CATSARGRNTEAFF. DNA for the CDR3: TGTGCCACCAGTGCGAGAGGGAGGAACACTGAAGCTTTCTTT.

V and J are TRBV3-1 and TRBJ2-1; TRBD2 agrees at 9 bases. The CDR3 spans 17 residues. Unmatched junction bases numbered 11, after V lost 3 bases and J lost 5 bases. CDR1 LGHDT and CDR2 YNNKEL come from the germline V gene (reference sequence). The CDR3 sequence: CASSQISGGPKNNEQFF. The CDR3, as DNA: TGTGCCAGCAGCCAGATCAGCGGGGGGCCGAAAAACAATGAGCAGTTCTTC.

Comment on this clonotype: This may stem from a read error, because a much larger clone lies one nucleotide away. J is TRBJ1-5 and V is TRBV10-1; D might be TRBD1 (6 bases). CDR1 and CDR2 from the germline V gene are WNHNN and SYGVQD (reference sequence). Trimming shortened V by 8 bases and J by 7 bases, and 15 bases separated the two germline ends. The CDR3 length is 13 residues. For the CDR3, the DNA is TGCGCCAGCTTTGAGGGGGTTTCGCAGCCCCAGCATTTT. It specifies CASFEGVSQPQHF.

This clonotype has just a few counts. The V call is TRBV10-3, the J call TRBJ2-7; TRBD2 might be the D (5 bases). The CDR3 covers 14 residues. Germline V gene sequence: CDR1 ENHRY, CDR2 SYGVKD. Trimming cost V 0 bases and J 2 bases, with 8 bases left between them. CDR3 amino acids: CAISESWGAYEQYF. CDR3 in DNA: TGTGCCATCAGTGAGTCGTGGGGAGCCTACGAGCAGTACTTC.

The chain has TRBV28 and TRBJ2-7; a weak D match, TRBD2 (5 bases). This CDR3 contains 15 residues. Germline V CDR1 and CDR2: MDHEN, SYDVKM. Trimming removed 7 bases from V and 7 bases from J, with 23 bases in between. In DNA, the CDR3 is TGTGCCAGCAAGCCGGGGTCCAGCTCCTACAATGAGCAGTACTTC. Translation: CASKPGSSSYNEQYF. Using reference TRBV28 and TRBJ2-7 for the parts outside the CDR3, the full variable domain is DVKVTQSSRYLVKRTGEKVFLECVQDMDHENMFWYRQDPGLGLRLIYFSYDVKMKEKGDIPEGYSVSREKKERFSLILESASTNQTSMYLCASKPGSSSYNEQYFGPGTRLTVT.

This clonotype was counted a few times. The chain uses TRBV5-1 and TRBJ2-5; TRBD1 agrees at 7 bases. The germline CDR1 and CDR2 sequences are SGHRS and YFSETQ. Unmatched junction bases numbered 13, after V lost 4 bases and J lost 4 bases. The CDR3 totals 16 residues. This chain's CDR3 is CASSRRQGRGAETQYF. CDR3 nucleotides: TGCGCCAGCAGCAGAAGACAGGGTCGGGGTGCAGAGACCCAGTACTTC.

The chain links TRBV27 to TRBJ2-5, with D possibly TRBD2 on 5 matching bases. The CDR3 spans 18 residues. The V end lost 2 bases, the J end lost 2 bases, and 21 bases lay between the germline ends. CDR1 and CDR2 from the germline V gene are MNHEY and SMNVEV (reference sequence). Here the CDR3 reads CASSLRFWARESQETQYF. CDR3 coding DNA: TGTGCCAGCAGTTTACGGTTCTGGGCTAGGGAGTCACAAGAGACCCAGTACTTC.

CDR3 nucleotides: TGCGCCAGCAGCCAAGGGGACCAGAGCTCCTACGAGCAGTACTTC. It encodes CASSQGDQSSYEQYF. V is TRBV4-1 and J is TRBJ2-7, with D possibly called TRBD1 or TRBD2 (5 bases each). This CDR3 comprises 15 residues. Germline V gives CDR1 MGHRA, CDR2 YSYEKL. The V end was cut by 1 base, the J end by 0 bases, with 10 bases between.

This clonotype turned up a few times. V usage is TRBV20-1 and J usage is TRBJ1-2; D may be TRBD1 (6 bases). The CDR3 is made up of 13 amino acids. CDR1 and CDR2 (germline): DFQATT, SNEGSKA (reference sequence). Deletions cut 0 bases from V and 5 bases from J, with 10 bases between. The DNA of the CDR3 is TGCAGTGCTAGAGAGGGGGGGGCGTATGGCTACACCTTC. It yields the protein CSAREGGAYGYTF.

The chain combines TRBV5-4 with TRBJ1-2; D may be TRBD1 (6 bases). The CDR3 is 14 residues long. The germline V gene encodes CDR1 SGHNT and CDR2 YYREEE (reference sequence). V was trimmed by 7 bases and J by 0 bases, leaving 13 bases between them. The CDR3: CASGRQDPNYGYTF. The DNA of the CDR3 is TGTGCCAGCGGACGACAGGACCCTAACTATGGCTACACCTTC. The full variable domain, with the rest looked up from reference TRBV5-4 and TRBJ1-2, is ETGVTQSPTHLIKTRGQQVTLRCSSQSGHNTVSWYQQALGQGPQFIFQYYREEENGRGNFPPRFSGLQFPNYSSELNVNALELDDSALYLCASGRQDPNYGYTFGSGTRLTVV.

The table lists this clonotype with many counts. J is TRBJ2-6 and V is TRBV2; TRBD1 aligns across 7 bases. From germline, CDR1 is SNHLY and CDR2 FYNNEI. The CDR3 runs 15 residues. V lost 5 bases to trimming and J lost 3 bases; unmatched junction nucleotides: 4. The CDR3 is CASSKQGSGANVLTF. The CDR3 coding sequence is TGTGCCAGCAGTAAACAGGGGAGTGGGGCCAACGTCCTGACTTTC.

In the case of this clonotype: This could be a read error, since a much larger clone is one nucleotide away. This chain joins TRBV18 and TRBJ2-5; 10 positions agree with TRBD2. The J call is uncertain, as TRBJ2-1 better fits the DNA end. Germline assignment: CDR1 KGHSH and CDR2 LQKENI. The CDR3 spans 14 residues. The CDR3 DNA reads as TGTGCCAGCTCAAGCGGGAGGGCCCCAGAGACCCAGTTCTTC. Translating gives CASSSGRAPETQFF.

This rearrangement joins TRBV7-3 to TRBJ1-2, with D uncertain. This CDR3 comprises 13 residues. The V and J ends lost 2 bases and 8 bases respectively, with 12 bases between them. Germline CDR1 and CDR2: SGHTA and FQGTGA. CDR3 DNA: TGTGCCAGCAGCTTATTTCAGTTTGGGGGCTACACCTTC. Translating gives CASSLFQFGGYTF.

This clonotype has ten or more counts. CDR3 bases: TGTGCCAGCAGTTATGGGACAGGGGGCTACGAGCAGTACTTC. Translating gives CASSYGTGGYEQYF. The rearrangement uses TRBV6-5 and TRBJ2-7; 11 nucleotides agree with TRBD1. The trim removed 3 bases at V and 3 bases at J, leaving 1 base unmatched. Per the germline V gene, CDR1 is MNHEY and CDR2 is SVGAGI. This CDR3 is 14 amino acids long.

This clonotype was found once. CDR3 region: CASSLSRYTDTQYF. The CDR3 DNA sequence: TGTGCCAGCAGCTTAAGCAGATACACAGATACGCAGTATTTT. This sequence joins TRBV5-6 and TRBJ2-3; D gene ambiguous. Germline CDR1 reads SGHDT; CDR2 reads YYEEEE. The V and J ends lost 2 bases and 2 bases respectively, with 9 bases between them. The length of the CDR3 is 14 residues.

The table lists this clonotype with many counts. This chain joins TRBV20-1 and TRBJ1-2; a weak D match, TRBD1 (6 bases). The CDR3 totals 11 residues. CDR1 DFQATT and CDR2 SNEGSKA come from the germline V gene (reference sequence). Trimming left V 3 bases short and J 8 bases short, with 10 bases between. CDR3 region: CSASIGQGYTF. The CDR3 DNA reads as TGCAGTGCTAGTATAGGACAGGGCTACACCTTC.

This clonotype is a singleton in its sample. The V call is TRBV6-5, the J call TRBJ2-2, with 9 bases fitting TRBD1. The germline gives CDR1 MNHEY, CDR2 SVGAGI. This CDR3 region has 16 residues. V gave up 6 bases and J gave up 4 bases; unmatched junction bases: 9. The CDR3 loop is CASRDQGQGGTGELFF. CDR3 nucleotides: TGTGCCAGCAGGGACCAGGGACAGGGAGGCACCGGGGAGCTGTTTTTT.